The present entry profiles one T cell receptor beta chain with its context. What it recognizes is unknown. The CDR3 covers 13 residues. Germline V CDR1 and CDR2: SQVTM, ANQGSEA. Trimming left V 6 bases short and J 0 bases short, with 11 bases between. The data stem from a study of response to subunit inactivated influenza vaccine. General study results and limits: Authors proposed each seasonal influenza vaccination draws in few new T cells.

TCRdb recomputed calls from the RT-PCR reads with MiXCR, one row per CDR3 protein. Among about 520,000 distinct CDR3 sequences listed, roughly 7.9% were seen once. The sequenced sample was PBMCs from blood, obtained about 23 months after vaccination. The chain couples TRBV29-1 to TRBJ1-1; D ambiguous. This clonotype was obtained from a man aged 45 to 70 who received an inactivated influenza vaccine. The CDR3 DNA follows: TGCAGCGTGGAGAAGCAGCTGAACACTGAAGCTTTCTTT. This sequence encodes CSVEKQLNTEAFF.